Below, 25 T cell receptor beta chains from the same sample are listed, as sequenced in a study of radiotherapy plus CTLA-4 blockade in lung cancer. TCRdb's table, derived via immunoSEQ multiplex PCR, lists solely in-frame clones and lacks some. Here the sample spans about 88,000 clones, less than 80% being singletons. Sequencing used peripheral blood, obtained from a patient treated with radiotherapy plus ipilimumab. These receptors were collected from a human donor with non-small cell lung cancer that progressed on radiotherapy plus ipilimumab.

This chain links TRBV7-8 with TRBJ2-7; D is undetermined. CDR1 is SGHVS and CDR2 is FQNEAQ in the germline V gene. V lost 1 base to trimming and J lost 6 bases, with 10 bases between them. This CDR3 has 13 amino acids. This CDR3 is CASSLVGDREQYF. In DNA form, the CDR3 reads TGTGCCAGCAGCTTAGTCGGCGACCGCGAGCAGTACTTC.

This clone was seen once. V gene TRBV19 combines with J gene TRBJ1-5; unclear D gene. Trimming took 5 bases from V and 1 from J, leaving 15 bases between them. From germline, CDR1 is LNHDA and CDR2 SQIVND (reference sequence). This CDR3 spans 16 amino acids. The CDR3 spells CASSPYDGSSNQPQHF. CDR3 coding DNA: TGTGCCAGTAGTCCCTATGATGGGAGCAGCAATCAGCCCCAGCATTTT.

This chain joins TRBV5-4 and TRBJ2-3, with D uncertain. The germline V and J ends were trimmed by 0 bases and 4 bases, with 3 bases remaining between them. CDR1 is SGHNT and CDR2 is YYREEE in the germline V gene (reference sequence). This CDR3 region has 12 residues. CDR3 sequence (DNA): TGTGCCAGCAGCTTGGTGGCAGATACGCAGTATTTT. Residues: CASSLVADTQYF.

J is TRBJ1-1 and V is TRBV16; D is uncertain. The CDR3 totals 14 residues. CDR1 and CDR2 from the germline V gene are KGHSY and FQNENV. V dropped 0 bases and J dropped 6 bases, with 11 bases sitting between them. In DNA, the CDR3 is TGTGCCAGCAGCCAATCCGGAGGGAGGGCTGAAGCTTTCTTT. Translated: CASSQSGGRAEAFF.

The V gene is TRBV7-9, the J gene TRBJ1-2, with TRBD1 matching 9 bases. CDR3 length: 15 residues. Germline V gene data show CDR1 as SEHNR and CDR2 as FQNEAQ (reference sequence). Trimming removed 6 bases from V and 8 bases from J; junction bases left unmatched: 13. This chain's CDR3 is CASRSPGTGNEGYTF. CDR3 bases: TGTGCCAGCAGATCCCCCGGGACAGGGAACGAAGGCTACACCTTC. The full variable domain, with the rest looked up from reference TRBV7-9 and TRBJ1-2, is DTGVSQNPRHKITKRGQNVTFRCDPISEHNRLYWYRQTLGQGPEFLTYFQNEAQLEKSRLLSDRFSAERPKGSFSTLEIQRTEQGDSAMYLCASRSPGTGNEGYTFGSGTRLTVV.

The V call is TRBV7-9, the J call TRBJ2-7, with D maybe TRBD1 (7 bases). The CDR3 runs 15 residues. Germline V gives CDR1 SEHNR, CDR2 FQNEAQ (reference sequence). Between the trimmed V and J ends, which lost 3 bases and 3 bases, there was a span of 15 bases. The CDR3 nucleotides read TGTGCCAGCAGCTTTACAGGGGACTTGATCTACGAGCAGTACTTC. This encodes CASSFTGDLIYEQYF.

V gene TRBV2 combines with J gene TRBJ2-4, with 7 bases that match TRBD2. V lost 7 bases, J lost 3 bases, and 18 bases stayed unmatched. CDR1 and CDR2 from the germline V gene are SNHLY and FYNNEI. This CDR3 spans 18 amino acids. CDR3 sequence (DNA): TGTGCCAGCACCTTCCGAGGGGTCTGGGAGGGAGTCAAAAACATTCAGTACTTC. Protein: CASTFRGVWEGVKNIQYF.

V gene TRBV11-2 combines with J gene TRBJ2-6; D is possibly TRBD2 (5 bases). V lost 4 bases, J lost 2 bases, and 15 bases lay in between. Germline V lookup: CDR1 SGHAT, CDR2 FQNNGV. CDR3 length: 17 amino acids. This CDR3 is CASSSRGLGTGANVLTF. The CDR3, as DNA: TGTGCCAGCAGCTCGCGAGGGCTCGGCACTGGGGCCAACGTCCTGACTTTC.

The chain has TRBV7-6 and TRBJ2-5; D may be TRBD2 (5 bases). This CDR3 region has 14 residues. V lost 1 base and J 4 bases, leaving 10 bases between the germline ends. CDR1 is SGHVS, CDR2 FNYEAQ, per germline. CDR3 residues: CASSLVIAPETQYF. CDR3 DNA sequence: TGTGCCAGCAGCTTAGTCATAGCGCCAGAGACCCAGTACTTC.

This chain connects TRBV29-1 to TRBJ2-3; perhaps TRBD1 as D (6 bases). CDR3 length: 16 amino acids. CDR1 and CDR2 from the germline V gene are SQVTM and ANQGSEA. V gave up 3 bases and J gave up 7 bases, with 23 bases separating them. The chain's CDR3 is CSVEGLRGLEENTQYF. CDR3 coding DNA: TGCAGCGTTGAGGGCCTCAGGGGCCTCGAAGAAAATACGCAGTATTTT.

The chain uses TRBV6-5 and TRBJ2-7; possibly TRBD1 for D (5 bases). Trimming stripped 8 bases from V and 4 bases from J, with 15 bases between. Germline CDR1 reads MNHEY; CDR2 reads SVGAGI. The CDR3 totals 13 residues. Here the CDR3 reads CASLYSGKYEQYF. Here the CDR3 DNA reads TGTGCCAGCCTCTATTCAGGGAAATACGAGCAGTACTTC.

The CDR3 loop reads CASSLSARGQGSHYEQYF. In DNA form, the CDR3 reads TGTGCCAGCAGCTTATCAGCTCGGGGGCAGGGGTCCCACTACGAGCAGTACTTC. This chain joins TRBV7-9 and TRBJ2-7; D tentatively fits TRBD1 or TRBD2 (6 bases each). The germline V and J ends were trimmed by 2 bases and 3 bases, with 23 bases remaining between them. The CDR3 is 18 residues long. Per germline, CDR1 SEHNR and CDR2 FQNEAQ (reference sequence). Complete variable domain (other parts from reference TRBV7-9 and TRBJ2-7): DTGVSQNPRHKITKRGQNVTFRCDPISEHNRLYWYRQTLGQGPEFLTYFQNEAQLEKSRLLSDRFSAERPKGSFSTLEIQRTEQGDSAMYLCASSLSARGQGSHYEQYFGPGTRLTVT.

The rearrangement links TRBV2 to TRBJ1-2, with D possibly TRBD1 on 6 matching bases. Germline CDR1 and CDR2: SNHLY and FYNNEI. V gave up 7 bases and J gave up 8 bases, with 20 bases separating them. This CDR3 spans 14 amino acids. This CDR3 is CASILMGQDGGYTF. DNA of the CDR3: TGTGCCAGCATCCTAATGGGACAAGACGGCGGCTACACCTTC.

This clone was observed at least ten times. V usage is TRBV6-1 and J usage is TRBJ1-6, with TRBD1 matching over 12 bases. The germline V gene has CDR1 MNHNS and CDR2 SASEGT. There are 15 residues in the CDR3. V gave up 6 bases and J gave up 9 bases; unmatched junction bases: 6. CDR3 sequence reads: CASRKGQGAFSPLHF. Here the CDR3 DNA reads TGTGCCAGCAGGAAGGGACAGGGGGCCTTTTCACCCCTCCACTTT.

This chain uses TRBV28 with TRBJ1-5; TRBD1 is a possible D gene (5 bases). This CDR3 region has 14 residues. In germline, CDR1 is MDHEN, CDR2 SYDVKM. V lost 2 bases and J lost 2, with 7 bases in between. In DNA, the CDR3 is TGTGCCAGCAGTTTAATAGGGGGCAATCAGCCCCAGCATTTT. Its translation: CASSLIGGNQPQHF. Full variable domain (rest looked up from reference TRBV28 and TRBJ1-5): DVKVTQSSRYLVKRTGEKVFLECVQDMDHENMFWYRQDPGLGLRLIYFSYDVKMKEKGDIPEGYSVSREKKERFSLILESASTNQTSMYLCASSLIGGNQPQHFGDGTRLSIL.

This clone was counted a few times. The chain employs TRBV10-3 and TRBJ1-2, with 9 bases aligning to TRBD1. V lost 4 bases and J lost 6; bases outside the gene matches: 12. This CDR3 spans 16 amino acids. The V gene's germline CDR1 is ENHRY and CDR2 SYGVKD. Here the CDR3 reads CAISVRDGTGKDGYTF. DNA of the CDR3: TGTGCCATCAGTGTACGAGATGGGACAGGGAAGGATGGCTACACCTTC.

The chain combines TRBV7-9 with TRBJ1-3; TRBD1 aligns across 7 bases. The V gene's germline CDR1 is SEHNR and CDR2 FQNEAQ (reference sequence). Losses at the gene ends were 5 bases for V and 0 bases for J; bases not matched to a gene: 16. CDR3 length equals 19 residues. The CDR3 sequence is CASSPHSSRQGPSGNTIYF. The DNA of the CDR3 is TGTGCCAGCAGCCCGCACTCCTCTCGACAGGGACCCTCTGGAAACACCATATATTTT. The full variable domain, in which reference TRBV7-9 and TRBJ1-3 provide the parts outside the CDR3, is DTGVSQNPRHKITKRGQNVTFRCDPISEHNRLYWYRQTLGQGPEFLTYFQNEAQLEKSRLLSDRFSAERPKGSFSTLEIQRTEQGDSAMYLCASSPHSSRQGPSGNTIYFGEGSWLTVV.

The chain links TRBV19 to TRBJ1-3; D perhaps matches TRBD1 (6 bases). Trimming shortened V by 7 bases and J by 1 base, and 20 bases separated the two germline ends. CDR1 and CDR2 from the germline V gene are LNHDA and SQIVND (reference sequence). This CDR3 has 17 amino acids. CDR3 sequence (DNA): TGTGCCAGTACCCCCCGGATGTGGACAGCTTCTGGAAACACCATATATTTT. Encoded protein: CASTPRMWTASGNTIYF.

This clone was detected a few times. This chain joins TRBV6-5 and TRBJ1-4, with TRBD1 matching over 11 bases. The junction had 5 bases not matched to a gene; V was cut back by 0 bases and J by 8 bases. CDR1 and CDR2 (germline): MNHEY, SVGAGI. The CDR3 length is 16 residues. CDR3 nucleotide sequence: TGTGCCAGCAGTTACTCTGGGACAGGGGGGCGGGAAAAACTGTTTTTT. Its translation: CASSYSGTGGREKLFF.

The chain combines TRBV11-2 with TRBJ2-7, with no clear D. CDR1 and CDR2 (germline): SGHAT, FQNNGV. V shed 0 bases and J shed 2 bases, with 11 bases lying between them. The CDR3 totals 15 residues. CDR3 DNA: TGTGCCAGCAGCTTAGACAGGCGAGGTCCCTACGAGCAGTACTTC. Translation gives CASSLDRRGPYEQYF.

This clone was seen more than once but under ten times. The chain links TRBV25-1 to TRBJ2-3; tentative D call: TRBD2 (6 bases). Trimming removed 5 bases from V and 2 bases from J, with 17 bases in between. There are 16 residues in the CDR3. Germline V lookup: CDR1 MGHDK, CDR2 SYGVNS. CDR3 DNA: TGTGCCAGCAGTCCGATAGGAGCGGGTTACACAGATACGCAGTATTTT. Protein sequence: CASSPIGAGYTDTQYF. The whole variable domain, filled in from reference TRBV25-1 and TRBJ2-3, reads EADIYQTPRYLVIGTGKKITLECSQTMGHDKMYWYQQDPGMELHLIHYSYGVNSTEKGDLSSESTVSRIRTEHFPLTLESARPSHTSQYLCASSPIGAGYTDTQYFGPGTRLTVL.

The V and J genes are TRBV6-5 and TRBJ1-4, with unresolved D. The V and J ends lost 5 bases and 5 bases respectively, with 15 bases between them. The CDR3 has 15 amino acids. Germline values: CDR1 MNHEY, CDR2 SVGAGI. CDR3 sequence reads: CASSRGTGKNEKLFF. DNA for the CDR3: TGTGCCAGCAGTCGAGGCACGGGTAAAAATGAAAAACTGTTTTTT.

V gene TRBV9 combines with J gene TRBJ2-7; TRBD2 might be the D (7 bases). The CDR3 is 15 residues long. Looked up from germline, CDR1 is SGDLS and CDR2 is YYNGEE. The V gene lost 0 bases and the J gene lost 3 bases, with 13 bases spanning the gap. This CDR3 reads CASSVGGGEFYEQYF. The CDR3 coding sequence is TGTGCCAGCAGCGTAGGAGGGGGGGAATTCTACGAGCAGTACTTC. Full variable domain (missing parts from reference TRBV9 and TRBJ2-7): DSGVTQTPKHLITATGQRVTLRCSPRSGDLSVYWYQQSLDQGLQFLIQYYNGEERAKGNILERFSAQQFPDLHSELNLSSLELGDSALYFCASSVGGGEFYEQYFGPGTRLTVT.

The chain has TRBV7-9 and TRBJ2-7, with D perhaps matching TRBD1 (6 bases). V lost 1 base and J lost 12, with 16 bases in between. This CDR3 region has 13 residues. Germline values: CDR1 SEHNR, CDR2 FQNEAQ (reference sequence). The CDR3 DNA is TGTGCCAGCAGCTTAGGGGGAGACGGCAGGGGGTACTTC. It encodes CASSLGGDGRGYF.

The chain employs TRBV2 and TRBJ1-6; no firm D call. CDR1 and CDR2 (germline): SNHLY, FYNNEI. This CDR3 is 14 amino acids long. V was pared by 8 bases and J by 0 bases, with 8 bases between. CDR3 loop: CASHPSSYNSPLHF. CDR3 in DNA: TGTGCCAGCCACCCCAGCTCCTATAATTCACCCCTCCACTTT.